The 24 T cell receptor beta chains presented below share a single source sample, sequenced in a study of healthy donors' naive CD4 and CD8 T cells. Starting from approximately 500 ng of total RNA, TCR libraries were made with linear amplification. TCRdb independently ran MiXCR on the reads; one entry per CDR3 protein. The table lists 150,000 to 200,000 distinct CDR3 sequences, nearly 75% of them singletons. The sequenced sample was naive CD4+ and CD8+ T cells sorted from blood, pooled from several donors. All receptors come from a pool of human donors in good health; the sample pools cells from several healthy donors.

The chain uses TRBV6-5 and TRBJ1-6, with 12 bases aligning to TRBD1. V trimming: 4 bases; J trimming: 8 bases; junction bases outside the gene matches: 9. Germline V gene data show CDR1 as MNHEY and CDR2 as SVGAGI. The length of the CDR3 is 17 residues. CDR3 loop: CASSLTGTGGLDSPLHF. The DNA of the CDR3 is TGTGCCAGCAGTTTAACCGGGACAGGGGGCTTGGATTCACCCCTCCACTTT.

This sequence joins TRBV29-1 and TRBJ1-1; D ambiguous. Germline lookup yields CDR1 SQVTM and CDR2 ANQGSEA. V was shortened by 4 bases and J by 7 bases, with 10 bases between the two germline ends. The CDR3 totals 11 residues. The DNA for the CDR3 is TGCAGCGTTGTCCGGGTTGATGAAGCTTTCTTT. The encoded protein is CSVVRVDEAFF.

Only one count was recorded for this clonotype. CDR3: CASSALGYEQFF. CDR3 nucleotides: TGTGCCAGCAGTGCCCTGGGCTATGAGCAGTTCTTC. The chain is built from TRBV25-1 and TRBJ2-1; unclear D gene. The V gene lost 4 bases and the J gene lost 8 bases, with 9 bases spanning the gap. CDR1 and CDR2 from the germline V gene are MGHDK and SYGVNS. This CDR3 has 12 amino acids.

This chain connects TRBV6-5 to TRBJ2-3; 7 bases are shared with TRBD2. There are 16 residues in the CDR3. CDR1 and CDR2 from the germline V gene are MNHEY and SVGAGI. Losses at the gene ends were 8 bases for V and 1 base for J; bases not matched to a gene: 12. CDR3 DNA sequence: TGTGCCAGCGCACTAGCGTTCGAAGGTGGCACAGATACGCAGTATTTT. Translated, it gives CASALAFEGGTDTQYF.

The genes are TRBV29-1 and TRBJ2-7, with D perhaps matching TRBD1 or TRBD2 (5 bases each). The germline V gene has CDR1 SQVTM and CDR2 ANQGSEA. The CDR3 length is 13 residues. V shed 6 bases and J shed 6 bases, with 18 bases lying between them. The CDR3: CSVLGLAATEQYF. The DNA for the CDR3 is TGCAGCGTGCTGGGGCTAGCCGCTACCGAGCAGTACTTC.

The V call is TRBV29-1, the J call TRBJ2-7; a weak D match, TRBD2 (6 bases). The CDR3 has 13 residues. The V end was cut by 2 bases, the J end by 3 bases, with 11 bases between. In germline, CDR1 is SQVTM, CDR2 ANQGSEA. CDR3 sequence (DNA): TGCAGCGTTGAATTGGGGACTCGCTACGAGCAGTACTTC. Its protein is CSVELGTRYEQYF.

This chain connects TRBV29-1 to TRBJ2-7, with 10 bases identical to TRBD2. Unmatched junction bases numbered 6, after V lost 5 bases and J lost 5 bases. This CDR3 is 13 amino acids long. The V gene's germline CDR1 is SQVTM and CDR2 ANQGSEA. CDR3 sequence reads: CSVSGRAANEQYF. The CDR3 nucleotides read TGCAGCGTTAGCGGGAGGGCCGCAAACGAGCAGTACTTC.

Here the CDR3 DNA reads TGTGCCAGCAGTTCCCAACTAGCGCACTACGAGCAGTACTTC. Its protein is CASSSQLAHYEQYF. The chain has TRBV27 and TRBJ2-7; 7 bases agree with TRBD2. This CDR3 region has 14 residues. CDR1 is MNHEY, CDR2 SMNVEV, per germline (reference sequence). J lost 3 bases, V lost 4 bases, and 6 bases had no gene match.

The gene calls are TRBV29-1 and TRBJ2-5; D ambiguous. Germline V gene sequence: CDR1 SQVTM, CDR2 ANQGSEA. The CDR3 contains 12 residues. Between the trimmed V and J ends, which lost 3 bases and 1 base, there was a span of 6 bases. CDR3 loop: CSVDRIQETQYF. CDR3 bases: TGCAGCGTTGATAGGATCCAAGAGACCCAGTACTTC.

Only a few counts were recorded for this clonotype. The rearrangement joins TRBV28 to TRBJ1-1, with 9 bases identical to TRBD1. The length of the CDR3 is 15 residues. CDR1 MDHEN and CDR2 SYDVKM come from the germline V gene. V was pared by 6 bases and J by 8 bases, with 13 bases of the junction left unmatched. In nucleotides, the CDR3 is TGTGCCAGCAGCTCTCCGGGACAGGGAAACCCCGAAGCTTTCTTT. It translates to CASSSPGQGNPEAFF.

The chain couples TRBV6-5 to TRBJ1-1, with 7 nucleotides matching TRBD1. J gave up 0 bases and V 6 bases, and 4 bases lay outside the gene matches. CDR3 length equals 14 residues. Germline lookup yields CDR1 MNHEY and CDR2 SVGAGI. The CDR3 coding sequence is TGTGCCAGCAGGAGTACAGGGGTGAACACTGAAGCTTTCTTT. Its translation: CASRSTGVNTEAFF.

The genes are TRBV29-1 and TRBJ2-1; possibly TRBD1 or TRBD2 for D (5 bases each). The CDR3 is 15 amino acids. CDR1 and CDR2 (germline): SQVTM, ANQGSEA. With 5 bases removed from V and 0 bases from J, the gap between germline ends came to 14 bases. The chain's CDR3 is CSVSARGTSYNEQFF. CDR3 nucleotides: TGCAGCGTTTCCGCGAGAGGGACCTCCTACAATGAGCAGTTCTTC.

This chain links TRBV29-1 with TRBJ2-1; 16 bases fit TRBD2. This CDR3 is 15 amino acids long. V trimming: 4 bases; J trimming: 7 bases; junction bases outside the gene matches: 4. Per the germline V gene, CDR1 is SQVTM and CDR2 is ANQGSEA. The CDR3 coding sequence is TGCAGCGTTGGAGGGACTAGCGGGAGGGGGAATGAGCAGTTCTTC. It encodes CSVGGTSGRGNEQFF.

This CDR3 reads CSGNRGGDEQYF. The DNA for the CDR3 is TGCAGCGGGAACAGGGGTGGCGACGAGCAGTACTTC. This chain uses TRBV29-1 with TRBJ2-7; 7 nucleotides align to TRBD1. The CDR3 is made up of 12 amino acids. Germline loops: CDR1 SQVTM, CDR2 ANQGSEA. Trimming cost V 7 bases and J 5 bases; bases outside gene matches: 8.

The chain has TRBV29-1 and TRBJ2-7; TRBD2 aligns across 7 bases. The CDR3 totals 12 residues. With 4 bases clipped from V and 3 bases from J, the junction kept 3 bases outside the gene matches. CDR1 and CDR2 (germline): SQVTM, ANQGSEA. The CDR3 loop reads CSVGASGYEQYF. The CDR3 DNA is TGCAGCGTTGGGGCTAGCGGCTACGAGCAGTACTTC.

The chain uses TRBV6-5 and TRBJ1-1, with D possibly matching TRBD1 (5 bases). CDR1 and CDR2 (germline): MNHEY, SVGAGI. Trimming pared 2 bases from V and 3 bases from J, leaving 13 bases between. The CDR3 is made up of 15 amino acids. The DNA for the CDR3 is TGTGCCAGCAGTTACGTCCAGGGAGGCGACACTGAAGCTTTCTTT. Protein: CASSYVQGGDTEAFF.

The genes are TRBV29-1 and TRBJ2-2; TRBD2 aligns across 9 bases. The CDR3 spans 14 residues. The germline V gene encodes CDR1 SQVTM and CDR2 ANQGSEA. The CDR3 reads CGASGIVDTGELFF. As DNA, the CDR3 is TGCGGGGCTAGCGGGATTGTTGACACCGGGGAGCTGTTTTTT.

The rearrangement joins TRBV19 to TRBJ2-7, with D perhaps being TRBD1 or TRBD2 (6 bases each). The V gene lost 9 bases and the J gene lost 2 bases, with 17 bases spanning the gap. CDR1 and CDR2 from the germline V gene are LNHDA and SQIVND (reference sequence). The CDR3 sequence is 14 residues long. The CDR3: CASHGGQHPYEQYF. In DNA, the CDR3 is TGTGCCAGCCATGGGGGGCAGCACCCCTACGAGCAGTACTTC.

This chain uses TRBV29-1 with TRBJ2-5; D tentatively reads TRBD1 or TRBD2 (6 bases each). Germline loops: CDR1 SQVTM, CDR2 ANQGSEA. V was cut by 6 bases and J by 4 bases, with 18 bases left in between. The CDR3 spans 14 residues. DNA of the CDR3: TGCAGCGTGGGACTCTACAGGGACGGAGAGACCCAGTACTTC. Translation gives CSVGLYRDGETQYF.

The chain recombines TRBV6-5 with TRBJ1-1, with D possibly being TRBD1 (5 bases). CDR3 length: 13 amino acids. Germline CDR1 reads MNHEY; CDR2 reads SVGAGI. Between the trimmed V and J ends, which lost 2 bases and 4 bases, there was a span of 8 bases. CDR3 DNA sequence: TGTGCCAGCAGTTACGACAGAAGCACTGAAGCTTTCTTT. Translated: CASSYDRSTEAFF.

The chain uses TRBV19 and TRBJ2-1, with TRBD1 identical over 7 bases. The CDR3 sequence is 14 residues long. The germline V gene has CDR1 LNHDA and CDR2 SQIVND (reference sequence). V trimming: 5 bases; J trimming: 3 bases; junction bases outside the gene matches: 4. The CDR3 sequence is CASSWDRNYNEQFF. In DNA, the CDR3 is TGTGCCAGTAGTTGGGACAGAAACTACAATGAGCAGTTCTTC.

The CDR3 coding sequence is TGTGCCTGGAGTCTGGGTGAGCAGTTCTTC. Translation gives CAWSLGEQFF. The chain uses TRBV30 and TRBJ2-1, with D unresolved. The V gene lost 2 bases and the J gene lost 9 bases, with 5 bases spanning the gap. CDR1 and CDR2 (germline): GTSNPN, SVGIG (reference sequence). CDR3 length: 10 amino acids.

V and J are TRBV7-8 and TRBJ2-3; D gene unclear. The V gene's germline CDR1 is SGHVS and CDR2 FQNEAQ. With 1 base removed from V and 1 base from J, the gap between germline ends came to 12 bases. The CDR3 is 16 residues long. This CDR3 reads CASSLDVAGGTDTQYF. Written as DNA, the CDR3 is TGTGCCAGCAGCTTAGACGTGGCAGGTGGCACAGATACGCAGTATTTT.

V gene TRBV6-5 combines with J gene TRBJ1-1, with a tentative D call TRBD1 (6 bases). Looked up from germline, CDR1 is MNHEY and CDR2 is SVGAGI. This CDR3 contains 18 residues. The V gene lost 1 base and the J gene lost 0 bases, with 18 bases spanning the gap. The CDR3 DNA reads TGTGCCAGCAGTTACTTTCCCCCGGACAGTGAACTGAACACTGAAGCTTTCTTT. Its protein product is CASSYFPPDSELNTEAFF.